These T cell receptor beta chains were read from a single sample in a study of CD8 T cells in ankylosing spondylitis. TCRdb passed the 5' RACE reads through MiXCR, listing each CDR3 protein once. The sample records 340,000 or so distinct CDR3 sequences, 14% to 15% being singletons. The material sequenced was blood, either unsorted or a sorted T cell fraction (not recorded which). The receptor source for this set is a male donor with ankylosing spondylitis or in good health (not recorded which). Both conserved end residues are part of each CDR3. Fields, in order: J gene, V gene, D gene, clone size, CDR3 protein, CDR3 DNA. D genes are given only for firm matches. Part of the rows lack a size; the others show once, few, many or a class for expanded clones.

j_gene: TRBJ1-2; v_gene: TRBV5-1; d_gene: -; abundance: few; CDR3aa: CASSWNGRPGGYTF; CDR3nt: TGCGCCAGCAGCTGGAACGGACGGCCCGGAGGCTACACCTTC
j_gene: TRBJ2-7; v_gene: TRBV20-1; d_gene: TRBD2; abundance: few; CDR3aa: CSARDPSGSYEQYF; CDR3nt: TGCAGTGCTAGAGATCCTAGCGGGAGTTACGAGCAGTACTTC
j_gene: TRBJ2-3; v_gene: TRBV5-4; d_gene: TRBD2; abundance: few; CDR3aa: CASSLGASGGPDTQYF; CDR3nt: TGTGCCAGCAGCTTAGGGGCTAGCGGGGGCCCAGATACGCAGTATTTT
j_gene: TRBJ1-6; v_gene: TRBV10-3; d_gene: TRBD1; abundance: -; CDR3aa: CAIGPGQGLNSPLHF; CDR3nt: TGTGCCATCGGACCGGGACAGGGATTAAATTCACCCCTCCACTTT
j_gene: TRBJ2-7; v_gene: TRBV5-1; d_gene: -; abundance: -; CDR3aa: CASGATGGGKGLEQYF; CDR3nt: TGCGCCAGCGGCGCGACCGGTGGGGGGAAAGGTCTCGAGCAGTACTTC
j_gene: TRBJ2-2; v_gene: TRBV10-3; d_gene: -; abundance: few; CDR3aa: CAIGGTNTGELFF; CDR3nt: TGTGCCATCGGCGGCACCAACACCGGGGAGCTGTTTTTT
j_gene: TRBJ2-1; v_gene: TRBV20-1; d_gene: TRBD2; abundance: few; CDR3aa: CSARKLAGGSSYNEQFF; CDR3nt: TGCAGTGCTAGAAAGCTCGCGGGGGGGAGCTCCTACAATGAGCAGTTCTTC
j_gene: TRBJ2-7; v_gene: TRBV5-1; d_gene: -; abundance: many; CDR3aa: CASSFTSYDEQYF; CDR3nt: TGCGCCAGCAGCTTTACTAGCTACGACGAGCAGTACTTC
j_gene: TRBJ2-1; v_gene: TRBV9; d_gene: TRBD2; abundance: few; CDR3aa: CASSPGVAGGPRNEQFF; CDR3nt: TGTGCCAGCAGCCCTGGGGTAGCGGGGGGGCCGAGGAATGAGCAGTTCTTC
j_gene: TRBJ2-1; v_gene: TRBV12-3/TRBV12-4; d_gene: TRBD2; abundance: -; CDR3aa: CASSPSGVPQEQFF; CDR3nt: TGTGCCAGCAGTCCTAGCGGGGTCCCCCAGGAGCAGTTCTTC
j_gene: TRBJ2-1; v_gene: TRBV24-1; d_gene: TRBD1; abundance: few; CDR3aa: CATSDRDRADEQFF; CDR3nt: TGTGCCACCAGTGATAGGGACAGGGCCGATGAGCAGTTCTTC
j_gene: TRBJ2-3; v_gene: TRBV29-1; d_gene: TRBD2; abundance: -; CDR3aa: CSVDGTSGATDTQYF; CDR3nt: TGCAGCGTTGACGGGACTAGCGGGGCGACAGATACGCAGTATTTT
j_gene: TRBJ1-6; v_gene: TRBV12-3/TRBV12-4; d_gene: -; abundance: few; CDR3aa: CASSLGFYNSPLHF; CDR3nt: TGTGCCAGCAGTTTAGGGTTTTATAATTCACCCCTCCACTTT
j_gene: TRBJ2-1; v_gene: TRBV6-1; d_gene: -; abundance: -; CDR3aa: CASSELLGEQFF; CDR3nt: TGTGCCAGCAGTGAACTACTCGGGGAGCAGTTCTTC
j_gene: TRBJ2-1; v_gene: TRBV20-1; d_gene: -; abundance: -; CDR3aa: CSANNPRNNEQFF; CDR3nt: TGCAGTGCTAACAATCCTAGGAACAATGAGCAGTTCTTC
j_gene: TRBJ1-5; v_gene: TRBV7-9; d_gene: TRBD1; abundance: -; CDR3aa: CASSSDRGASNQPQHF; CDR3nt: TGTGCCAGCAGCTCCGACAGGGGGGCTAGCAATCAGCCCCAGCATTTT
j_gene: TRBJ2-2; v_gene: TRBV14; d_gene: -; abundance: -; CDR3aa: CASSQERRRETGELFF; CDR3nt: TGTGCCAGCAGCCAAGAAAGGAGGAGGGAGACCGGGGAGCTGTTTTTT
j_gene: TRBJ2-2; v_gene: TRBV6-1; d_gene: -; abundance: few; CDR3aa: CASRPEITGELFF; CDR3nt: TGTGCCAGCAGGCCAGAGATCACCGGGGAGCTGTTTTTT
j_gene: TRBJ1-2; v_gene: TRBV2; d_gene: -; abundance: few; CDR3aa: CASSGTTYGYTF; CDR3nt: TGTGCCAGCAGCGGGACGACCTATGGCTACACCTTC
j_gene: TRBJ2-3; v_gene: TRBV4-1; d_gene: -; abundance: few; CDR3aa: CASSQPLAPTDTQYF; CDR3nt: TGCGCCAGCAGCCAACCCCTTGCGCCAACAGATACGCAGTATTTT
j_gene: TRBJ2-1; v_gene: TRBV9; d_gene: TRBD2; abundance: few; CDR3aa: CASSVAGRGLNDEQFF; CDR3nt: TGTGCCAGCAGCGTAGCTGGGAGGGGCCTCAATGATGAGCAGTTCTTC
j_gene: TRBJ2-3; v_gene: TRBV20-1; d_gene: TRBD2; abundance: few; CDR3aa: CSAPGLEPDTQYF; CDR3nt: TGCAGTGCCCCGGGACTAGAACCAGATACGCAGTATTTT
j_gene: TRBJ2-2; v_gene: TRBV6-5; d_gene: -; abundance: few; CDR3aa: CASSYRGKNTGELFF; CDR3nt: TGTGCCAGCAGTTACAGAGGGAAGAACACCGGGGAGCTGTTTTTT
j_gene: TRBJ2-7; v_gene: TRBV5-1; d_gene: -; abundance: many; CDR3aa: CASSLDVRSSYEQYF; CDR3nt: TGCGCCAGCAGCTTGGACGTACGGAGCTCCTACGAGCAGTACTTC
j_gene: TRBJ1-1; v_gene: TRBV3-1; d_gene: -; abundance: few; CDR3aa: CASSQAGVNTEAFF; CDR3nt: TGTGCCAGCAGCCAGGCAGGGGTCAACACTGAAGCTTTCTTT
j_gene: TRBJ2-1; v_gene: TRBV24-1; d_gene: -; abundance: few; CDR3aa: CATSDPDSSGRYYNEQFF; CDR3nt: TGTGCCACCAGTGACCCCGACAGTTCGGGGAGATATTACAATGAGCAGTTCTTC
j_gene: TRBJ2-7; v_gene: TRBV6-1; d_gene: -; abundance: few; CDR3aa: CASRKDPQSSYEQYF; CDR3nt: TGTGCCAGCAGGAAGGATCCACAGAGCTCCTACGAGCAGTACTTC
j_gene: TRBJ1-1; v_gene: TRBV11-2; d_gene: -; abundance: few; CDR3aa: CASSLDVEGNMTEAFF; CDR3nt: TGTGCCAGCAGCTTAGATGTAGAGGGGAATATGACTGAAGCTTTCTTT
j_gene: TRBJ1-4; v_gene: TRBV5-1; d_gene: -; abundance: -; CDR3aa: CASRPGSEVELFF; CDR3nt: TGCGCCAGCAGGCCAGGCTCGGAAGTGGAACTGTTTTTT
j_gene: TRBJ1-6; v_gene: TRBV18; d_gene: -; abundance: few; CDR3aa: CASSPRTETNNSPLHF; CDR3nt: TGTGCCAGCTCACCAAGGACGGAGACGAATAATTCACCCCTCCACTTT
j_gene: TRBJ2-3; v_gene: TRBV9; d_gene: -; abundance: -; CDR3aa: CASSVGAISTDTQYF; CDR3nt: TGTGCCAGCAGCGTAGGGGCTATAAGCACAGATACGCAGTATTTT
j_gene: TRBJ1-2; v_gene: TRBV29-1; d_gene: -; abundance: -; CDR3aa: CSVEEDSFGDYTF; CDR3nt: TGCAGCGTTGAAGAGGACTCCTTCGGGGACTACACCTTC
j_gene: TRBJ2-7; v_gene: TRBV5-1; d_gene: -; abundance: -; CDR3aa: CASSSGPPHEQYF; CDR3nt: TGCGCCAGCAGCTCCGGGCCGCCCCACGAGCAGTACTTC
j_gene: TRBJ2-3; v_gene: TRBV5-1; d_gene: -; abundance: -; CDR3aa: CASSPPSAGSTDTQYF; CDR3nt: TGCGCCAGCAGCCCCCCCTCCGCGGGTAGCACAGATACGCAGTATTTT
j_gene: TRBJ1-2; v_gene: TRBV6-1; d_gene: -; abundance: few; CDR3aa: CASSEEGTEGGYGYTF; CDR3nt: TGTGCCAGCAGTGAGGAGGGGACCGAGGGCGGGTATGGCTACACCTTC
j_gene: TRBJ2-3; v_gene: TRBV20-1; d_gene: -; abundance: -; CDR3aa: CSARFGSTDTQYF; CDR3nt: TGCAGTGCTAGATTCGGGAGCACAGATACGCAGTATTTT
j_gene: TRBJ2-5; v_gene: TRBV12-3/TRBV12-4; d_gene: TRBD2; abundance: many; CDR3aa: CASSLLDSGGQETQYF; CDR3nt: TGTGCCAGCAGTTTATTAGACAGCGGGGGACAAGAGACCCAGTACTTC
j_gene: TRBJ2-3; v_gene: TRBV10-3; d_gene: -; abundance: -; CDR3aa: CATRQNEADTQYF; CDR3nt: TGTGCCACCCGACAAAACGAGGCAGATACGCAGTATTTT
j_gene: TRBJ2-4; v_gene: TRBV5-1; d_gene: -; abundance: -; CDR3aa: CASSSIYNRAVEAKNIQYF; CDR3nt: TGCGCCAGCAGCTCCATATATAACAGGGCCGTGGAGGCCAAAAACATTCAGTACTTC
j_gene: TRBJ2-3; v_gene: TRBV9; d_gene: -; abundance: few; CDR3aa: CASNSRLVGTQYF; CDR3nt: TGTGCCAGCAACTCCCGACTAGTTGGTACGCAGTATTTT
j_gene: TRBJ2-1; v_gene: TRBV3-1; d_gene: -; abundance: -; CDR3aa: CASSQAKTIAANEQFF; CDR3nt: TGTGCCAGCAGCCAAGCCAAAACCATAGCAGCGAATGAGCAGTTCTTC
j_gene: TRBJ1-5; v_gene: TRBV3-1; d_gene: -; abundance: few; CDR3aa: CASSASKGNQPQHF; CDR3nt: TGTGCCAGCAGCGCGTCGAAGGGCAATCAGCCCCAGCATTTT
j_gene: TRBJ2-2; v_gene: TRBV10-3; d_gene: -; abundance: -; CDR3aa: CAISESGFAGELFF; CDR3nt: TGTGCCATCAGTGAGTCAGGTTTCGCCGGGGAGCTGTTTTTT
j_gene: TRBJ2-1; v_gene: TRBV20-1; d_gene: TRBD2; abundance: -; CDR3aa: CSATFSSGGSREQFF; CDR3nt: TGCAGTGCTACCTTCTCCAGCGGGGGGAGTCGGGAGCAGTTCTTC
j_gene: TRBJ2-1; v_gene: TRBV14; d_gene: -; abundance: -; CDR3aa: CASSLLPQGPPNEQFF; CDR3nt: TGTGCCAGCAGCCTCCTTCCTCAGGGCCCTCCCAATGAGCAGTTCTTC
j_gene: TRBJ2-1; v_gene: TRBV12-3/TRBV12-4; d_gene: TRBD2; abundance: -; CDR3aa: CASSGAGGFYNEQFF; CDR3nt: TGTGCCAGCAGTGGAGCGGGGGGCTTTTACAATGAGCAGTTCTTC
j_gene: TRBJ2-2; v_gene: TRBV5-1; d_gene: -; abundance: many; CDR3aa: CASSLQRGGATGELFF; CDR3nt: TGCGCCAGCAGCTTGCAACGGGGCGGGGCCACCGGGGAGCTGTTTTTT
j_gene: TRBJ2-3; v_gene: TRBV3-1; d_gene: TRBD2; abundance: -; CDR3aa: CASSQDRKRGDVTDTQYF; CDR3nt: TGTGCCAGCAGCCAAGATAGGAAGCGGGGGGATGTCACAGATACGCAGTATTTT
j_gene: TRBJ2-7; v_gene: TRBV9; d_gene: -; abundance: few; CDR3aa: CASSVEGVSYEQYF; CDR3nt: TGTGCCAGCAGCGTAGAGGGGGTCTCCTACGAGCAGTACTTC
j_gene: TRBJ2-5; v_gene: TRBV5-1; d_gene: TRBD1; abundance: few; CDR3aa: CASSTDRGGQETQYF; CDR3nt: TGCGCCAGCAGCACCGACAGGGGTGGGCAAGAGACCCAGTACTTC
j_gene: TRBJ2-7; v_gene: TRBV18; d_gene: TRBD1; abundance: few; CDR3aa: CASSPAGTGLEQYF; CDR3nt: TGTGCCAGCTCACCGGCCGGGACAGGGCTCGAGCAGTACTTC
j_gene: TRBJ2-1; v_gene: TRBV12-3/TRBV12-4; d_gene: TRBD2; abundance: few; CDR3aa: CASSLIRLSSGMNEPFF; CDR3nt: TGTGCCAGCAGCCTGATTAGGTTATCTAGCGGGATGAACGAGCCATTCTTC
j_gene: TRBJ1-2; v_gene: TRBV5-6; d_gene: -; abundance: many; CDR3aa: CASSYRETNYGYTF; CDR3nt: TGTGCCAGCAGCTACCGGGAAACTAACTATGGCTACACCTTC
j_gene: TRBJ2-5; v_gene: TRBV20-1; d_gene: TRBD2; abundance: few; CDR3aa: CSAGGGTSVQETQYF; CDR3nt: TGCAGTGCTGGGGGCGGGACTAGCGTACAAGAGACCCAGTACTTC
j_gene: TRBJ2-1; v_gene: TRBV7-8; d_gene: TRBD2; abundance: few; CDR3aa: CASSLGSSGVYNEQFF; CDR3nt: TGTGCCAGCAGCTTAGGTAGTAGCGGGGTCTACAATGAGCAGTTCTTC
j_gene: TRBJ2-7; v_gene: TRBV21-1; d_gene: -; abundance: -; CDR3aa: CARDRVLYEQYF; CDR3nt: TGTGCCAGAGACAGGGTTCTCTACGAGCAGTACTTC
j_gene: TRBJ2-7; v_gene: TRBV5-1; d_gene: -; abundance: -; CDR3aa: CASSHSAASYEQYF; CDR3nt: TGCGCCAGCAGCCATAGCGCCGCCTCCTACGAGCAGTACTTC